Following are 25 T cell receptor beta chains from one sample sequenced in a study of PD-1 blockade in classical Hodgkin lymphoma. The sample's time point: cycle 4 day 1 (C4D1), after less than seven weeks of nivolumab. Relapse after autologous stem cell transplantation occurred in every patient, and brentuximab vedotin exposure varied. CD8+ T cells were isolated from thawed PBMCs by magnetic negative selection. TCRdb's table, derived via immunoSEQ multiplex PCR, lists solely in-frame clones and lacks some. The sample contains about 9,900 clones, 74% of which appear only once. The source material was CD8+ T cells from blood, sampled before the fourth cycle of nivolumab. The origin of the receptors is a human donor with classical Hodgkin lymphoma.

J is TRBJ1-2 and V is TRBV28; D unclear. V lost 8 bases, J lost 8 bases, and 6 bases lay in between. Looked up from germline, CDR1 is MDHEN and CDR2 is SYDVKM. The CDR3 runs 9 residues. This CDR3 reads CASGWGYTF. The DNA of the CDR3 is TGTGCCAGCGGGTGGGGCTACACCTTC.

The chain is built from TRBV27 and TRBJ1-2; D not resolved. Germline CDR1 is MNHEY and CDR2 is SMNVEV (reference sequence). The germline V and J ends were trimmed by 0 bases and 7 bases, with 9 bases remaining between them. This CDR3 has 13 amino acids. The CDR3 loop reads CASSLSARAGYTF. The CDR3 bases are TGTGCCAGCAGTTTATCGGCTAGGGCTGGCTACACCTTC.

V and J are TRBV4-1 and TRBJ1-2; D unresolved. The V gene's germline CDR1 is MGHRA and CDR2 YSYEKL. The CDR3 sequence is 15 residues long. V lost 0 bases, J lost 2 bases, and 10 bases lay in between. CDR3 loop: CASSQDFEGNYGYTF. For the CDR3, the DNA is TGCGCCAGCAGCCAAGATTTCGAGGGAAACTATGGCTACACCTTC.

The V and J genes are TRBV27 and TRBJ2-3; D gene unclear. The CDR3 has 15 residues. V was cut by 4 bases and J by 2 bases, with 13 bases left in between. Per the germline V gene, CDR1 is MNHEY and CDR2 is SMNVEV (reference sequence). This CDR3 reads CASSSRTTHTDTQYF. The CDR3 coding sequence is TGTGCCAGCAGTTCCCGGACGACTCACACAGATACGCAGTATTTT.

The CDR3 reads CASTSGGGYEQYF. Here the CDR3 DNA reads TGTGCCAGCACCTCGGGAGGGGGTTACGAGCAGTACTTC. V is TRBV6-6 and J is TRBJ2-7; 8 bases are shared with TRBD2. V was pared by 7 bases and J by 4 bases, with 6 bases of the junction left unmatched. The length of the CDR3 is 13 residues. Germline V gene lookup returns CDR1 MNHNY and CDR2 SVGAGI (reference sequence).

CDR3 in amino acids: CASSQDPTGGPFYEQYF. The CDR3 DNA reads TGCGCCAGCAGCCAAGACCCGACAGGGGGACCTTTCTACGAGCAGTACTTC. V usage is TRBV4-1 and J usage is TRBJ2-7, with 9 bases lining up with TRBD1. The CDR3 extends over 17 amino acids. Germline values: CDR1 MGHRA, CDR2 YSYEKL. After removal of 0 bases from V and 3 bases from J, the junction contained 9 bases not matched to a gene.

This chain joins TRBV7-2 and TRBJ2-2; the match to TRBD1 covers 7 bases. The CDR3 runs 16 residues. Germline-derived CDR1 and CDR2 are SGHTA and FQGNSA. The V segment lost 4 bases and the J segment 1 base; nucleotides outside the gene matches: 6. CDR3: CASSWTGGENTGELFF. DNA of the CDR3: TGTGCCAGCAGCTGGACAGGTGGTGAGAACACCGGGGAGCTGTTTTTT. Looking up the rest from reference TRBV7-2 and TRBJ2-2 gives the full variable domain: GAGVSQSPSNKVTEKGKDVELRCDPISGHTALYWYRQSLGQGLEFLIYFQGNSAPDKSGLPSDRFSAERTGGSVSTLTIQRTQQEDSAVYLCASSWTGGENTGELFFGEGSRLTVL.

This clone was found once. The rearrangement joins TRBV14 to TRBJ1-3; D is undetermined. Trimming took 4 bases from V and 0 from J, leaving 16 bases between them. Germline CDR1 is SGHDN and CDR2 is FVKESK. The CDR3 length is 17 residues. CDR3 DNA sequence: TGTGCCAGCAGCCTAGACTATGTTGGCTACTCTGGAAACACCATATATTTT. This encodes CASSLDYVGYSGNTIYF.

This clone appeared a few times. This rearrangement joins TRBV6-6 to TRBJ1-1, with a weak D call TRBD1 (6 bases). Trimming pared 8 bases from V and 7 bases from J, leaving 17 bases between. The CDR3 runs 13 residues. Germline V gene data show CDR1 as MNHNY and CDR2 as SVGAGI (reference sequence). CDR3 loop: CASSSQGKGEAFF. The CDR3 bases are TGTGCCAGCTCAAGTCAGGGGAAGGGTGAAGCTTTCTTT.

The chain combines TRBV6-5 with TRBJ2-2, with D perhaps matching TRBD2 (5 bases). The CDR3 covers 15 residues. CDR1 MNHEY and CDR2 SVGAGI come from the germline V gene. The V end lost 0 bases, the J end lost 7 bases, and 12 bases lay between the germline ends. The CDR3 sequence is CASSYSTRENGELFF. Here the CDR3 DNA reads TGTGCCAGCAGTTACTCGACTCGGGAAAACGGGGAGCTGTTTTTT.

The chain uses TRBV5-8 and TRBJ1-2; the D is unclear. The CDR3 length is 17 residues. In germline, CDR1 is SGHTS, CDR2 YDEGEE. V was trimmed by 0 bases and J by 4 bases, leaving 19 bases between them. The CDR3 DNA reads as TGTGCCAGCAGCTTGGTATCCGGCGTAGCCGGGCTCTATGGCTACACCTTC. Its protein product is CASSLVSGVAGLYGYTF.

V usage is TRBV6-5 and J usage is TRBJ1-1; D is unclear. The CDR3 has 14 amino acids. Between the trimmed V and J ends, which lost 8 bases and 6 bases, there was a span of 19 bases. Germline CDR1 reads MNHEY; CDR2 reads SVGAGI. Written as DNA, the CDR3 is TGTGCCAGCCAGAGGTATGTCAGGCAAGCTGAAGCTTTCTTT. Translating gives CASQRYVRQAEAFF.

The chain employs TRBV7-2 and TRBJ2-3; D remains ambiguous. The V end was cut by 3 bases, the J end by 8 bases, with 15 bases between. Germline CDR1 is SGHTA and CDR2 is FQGNSA. The CDR3 is 14 residues long. The CDR3 bases are TGTGCCAGCAGCTTTCCTTACTTGTCCGGTACGCAGTATTTT. It translates to CASSFPYLSGTQYF.

The J gene is TRBJ2-1, the V gene TRBV28; D is perhaps TRBD2 (6 bases). V lost 2 bases to trimming and J lost 8 bases, with 7 bases between them. This CDR3 is built from 12 residues. CDR1 is MDHEN, CDR2 SYDVKM, per germline. The CDR3 sequence: CASSLRGDEQFF. CDR3 in DNA: TGTGCCAGCAGTTTACGCGGGGATGAGCAGTTCTTC.

V usage is TRBV7-9 and J usage is TRBJ2-1; 11 bases line up with TRBD2. The CDR3 extends over 16 amino acids. CDR1 is SEHNR and CDR2 is FQNEAQ in the germline V gene (reference sequence). The ends lost 4 bases at V and 7 bases at J; junction bases unmatched: 9. The CDR3: CASSYALAGEGNEQFF. CDR3 bases: TGTGCCAGCAGCTACGCACTAGCGGGAGAAGGTAATGAGCAGTTCTTC.

The chain couples TRBV7-9 to TRBJ1-4; 7 bases line up with TRBD1. Germline trimming cut 5 bases from V and 5 bases from J; bases unmatched to any gene: 11. The germline V gene has CDR1 SEHNR and CDR2 FQNEAQ (reference sequence). The CDR3 loop spans 16 amino acids. The CDR3 sequence: CASSQGAAGGNEKLFF. For the CDR3, the DNA is TGTGCCAGCAGCCAAGGGGCAGCAGGGGGGAATGAAAAACTGTTTTTT. Full variable domain (outside the CDR3, taken from reference TRBV7-9 and TRBJ1-4): DTGVSQNPRHKITKRGQNVTFRCDPISEHNRLYWYRQTLGQGPEFLTYFQNEAQLEKSRLLSDRFSAERPKGSFSTLEIQRTEQGDSAMYLCASSQGAAGGNEKLFFGSGTQLSVL.

This clone turned up a few times. CDR3 region: CASSSSDVGNQPQHF. CDR3 nucleotide sequence: TGTGCCAGCAGCTCTTCGGATGTTGGCAATCAGCCCCAGCATTTT. V is TRBV28 and J is TRBJ1-5; the D is unclear. Trimming shortened V by 6 bases and J by 2 bases, and 14 bases separated the two germline ends. The CDR3 has 15 amino acids. Germline V gives CDR1 MDHEN, CDR2 SYDVKM.

This clone was counted a few times. CDR3 nucleotide sequence: TGTGCCAGCAGCTTGGGATTTAGCACAGATACGCAGTATTTT. It encodes CASSLGFSTDTQYF. V and J are TRBV7-9 and TRBJ2-3; D unclear. The CDR3 is 14 amino acids. CDR1 and CDR2 (germline): SEHNR, FQNEAQ (reference sequence). The germline V and J ends were trimmed by 3 bases and 0 bases, with 7 bases remaining between them.

This clone appeared once. V gene TRBV29-1 combines with J gene TRBJ1-1; D ambiguous. The CDR3 has 15 residues. Trimming pared 4 bases from V and 3 bases from J, leaving 18 bases between. Germline V gene sequence: CDR1 SQVTM, CDR2 ANQGSEA. In DNA form, the CDR3 reads TGCAGCGTTGGCCCCTCCGTCCAGGTACACACTGAAGCTTTCTTT. This gives the protein CSVGPSVQVHTEAFF.

The chain employs TRBV28 and TRBJ1-2; D may be TRBD1 (5 bases). The CDR3 sequence is 15 residues long. In germline, CDR1 is MDHEN, CDR2 SYDVKM. Trimming took 2 bases from V and 8 from J, leaving 18 bases between them. Here the CDR3 reads CASSLSRVIGAGYTF. The CDR3 DNA follows: TGTGCCAGCAGTTTAAGTCGCGTAATAGGGGCAGGCTACACCTTC.

As for this clone: A much more abundant neighbour one base away suggests this may be a read error. Other DNA sequences in this sample translate to the same CDR3. This chain connects TRBV5-1 to TRBJ1-1; D possibly corresponds to TRBD1 (6 bases). The CDR3 consists of 13 residues. V lost 0 bases and J lost 5, with 8 bases in between. Germline V CDR1 and CDR2: SGHRS, YFSETQ. The CDR3 reads CASSLEGVTEAFF. The CDR3 DNA is TGCGCCAGCAGCTTGGAGGGGGTTACTGAAGCTTTCTTT.

The gene calls are TRBV7-9 and TRBJ2-1; 9 nucleotides line up with TRBD1. The trim removed 4 bases at V and 7 bases at J, leaving 11 bases unmatched. The germline V gene has CDR1 SEHNR and CDR2 FQNEAQ (reference sequence). The CDR3 is 16 residues long. This CDR3 is CASSSYLQGARNEQFF. The CDR3 DNA is TGTGCCAGCAGCTCGTACCTACAGGGGGCGCGGAATGAGCAGTTCTTC.

This clone came up once. The CDR3 sequence is CASSSPDFGVGGNTEAFF. The CDR3 DNA reads TGTGCCAGCAGCTCCCCGGACTTCGGCGTGGGGGGAAACACTGAAGCTTTCTTT. This sequence joins TRBV7-9 and TRBJ1-1; a possible D gene is TRBD1 (5 bases). The V gene lost 4 bases and the J gene lost 2 bases, with 23 bases spanning the gap. Germline CDR1 SEHNR, CDR2 FQNEAQ (reference sequence). This CDR3 is built from 18 residues.

This clone was observed a handful of times. CDR3 protein: CASSEYDSLTIGYTF. The CDR3 region has the DNA TGTGCCAGCAGTGAATATGACAGCCTAACTATCGGCTACACCTTC. The rearrangement links TRBV25-1 to TRBJ1-2, with D tentatively TRBD1 (5 bases). Germline V gives CDR1 MGHDK, CDR2 SYGVNS. Trimming left V 0 bases short and J 8 bases short, with 16 bases between. The CDR3 covers 15 residues.

The rearrangement joins TRBV9 to TRBJ2-1; 9 bases fit TRBD2. The CDR3 length is 15 residues. The trim removed 6 bases at V and 6 bases at J, leaving 10 bases unmatched. Germline CDR1 and CDR2: SGDLS and YYNGEE. The CDR3 sequence is CASTQGVAGVNEQFF. The CDR3 bases are TGTGCCAGCACCCAAGGAGTAGCGGGAGTCAATGAGCAGTTCTTC.